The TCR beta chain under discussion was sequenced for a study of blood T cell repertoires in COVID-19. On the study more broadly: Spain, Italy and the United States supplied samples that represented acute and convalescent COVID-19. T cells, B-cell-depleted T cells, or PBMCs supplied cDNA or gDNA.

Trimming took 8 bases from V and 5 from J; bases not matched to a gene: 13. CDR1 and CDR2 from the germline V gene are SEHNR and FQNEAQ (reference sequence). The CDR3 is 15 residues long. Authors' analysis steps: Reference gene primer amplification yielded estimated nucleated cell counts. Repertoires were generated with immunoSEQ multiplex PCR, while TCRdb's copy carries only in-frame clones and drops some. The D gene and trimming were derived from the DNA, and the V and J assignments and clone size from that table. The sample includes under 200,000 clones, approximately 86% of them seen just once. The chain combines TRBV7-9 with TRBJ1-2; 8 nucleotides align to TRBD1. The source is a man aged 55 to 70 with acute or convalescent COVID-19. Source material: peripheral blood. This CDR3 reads CASWYLGQESYGYTF. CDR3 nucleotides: TGTGCCAGCTGGTACCTGGGACAGGAGTCGTATGGCTACACCTTC.